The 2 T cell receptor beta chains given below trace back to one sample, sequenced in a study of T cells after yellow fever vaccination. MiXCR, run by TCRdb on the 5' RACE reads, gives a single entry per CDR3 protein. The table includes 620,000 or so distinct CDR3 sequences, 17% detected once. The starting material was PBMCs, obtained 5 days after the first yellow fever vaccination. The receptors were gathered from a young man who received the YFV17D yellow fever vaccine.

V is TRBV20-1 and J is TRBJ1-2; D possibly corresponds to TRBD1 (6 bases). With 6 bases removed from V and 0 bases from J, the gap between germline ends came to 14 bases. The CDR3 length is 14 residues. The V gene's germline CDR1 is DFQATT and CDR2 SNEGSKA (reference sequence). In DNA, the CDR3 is TGCAGTGCAGAGAACAGGGACACTAACTATGGCTACACCTTC. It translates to CSAENRDTNYGYTF.

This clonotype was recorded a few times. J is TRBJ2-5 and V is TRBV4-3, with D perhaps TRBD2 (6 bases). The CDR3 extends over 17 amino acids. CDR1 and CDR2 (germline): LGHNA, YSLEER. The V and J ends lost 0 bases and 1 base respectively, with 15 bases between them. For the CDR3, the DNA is TGCGCCAGCAGCCAAGAGGATCCCGCGGGGTCCCAAGAGACCCAGTACTTC. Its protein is CASSQEDPAGSQETQYF.